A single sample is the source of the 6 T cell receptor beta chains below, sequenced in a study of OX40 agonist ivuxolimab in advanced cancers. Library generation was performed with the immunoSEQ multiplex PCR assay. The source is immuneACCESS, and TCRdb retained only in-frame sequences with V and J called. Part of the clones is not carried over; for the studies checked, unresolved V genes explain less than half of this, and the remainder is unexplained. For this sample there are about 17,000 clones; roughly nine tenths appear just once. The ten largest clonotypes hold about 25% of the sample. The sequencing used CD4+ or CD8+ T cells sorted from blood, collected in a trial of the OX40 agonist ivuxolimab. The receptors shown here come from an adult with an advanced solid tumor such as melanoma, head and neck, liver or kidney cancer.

In DNA, the CDR3 is TGTGCCAGCCGGGACCTAGCTAACTATGGCTACACCTTC. Residues: CASRDLANYGYTF. The V and J genes are TRBV9 and TRBJ1-2; D perhaps matches TRBD1 (5 bases). The CDR3 extends over 13 amino acids. Trimming stripped 7 bases from V and 0 bases from J, with 10 bases between. From germline, CDR1 is SGDLS and CDR2 YYNGEE. Full variable domain (rest looked up from reference TRBV9 and TRBJ1-2): DSGVTQTPKHLITATGQRVTLRCSPRSGDLSVYWYQQSLDQGLQFLIQYYNGEERAKGNILERFSAQQFPDLHSELNLSSLELGDSALYFCASRDLANYGYTFGSGTRLTVV.

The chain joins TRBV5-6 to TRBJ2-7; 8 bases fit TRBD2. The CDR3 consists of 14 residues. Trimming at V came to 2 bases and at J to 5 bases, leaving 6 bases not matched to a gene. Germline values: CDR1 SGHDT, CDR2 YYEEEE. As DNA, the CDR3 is TGTGCCAGCAGCTTCGGACTAGCCGACCACGAGCAGTACTTC. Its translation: CASSFGLADHEQYF.

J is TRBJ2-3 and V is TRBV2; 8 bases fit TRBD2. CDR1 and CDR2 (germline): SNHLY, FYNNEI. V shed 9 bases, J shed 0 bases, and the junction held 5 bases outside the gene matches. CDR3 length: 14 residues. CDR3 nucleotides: TGTGCCAGGGAAGCGGGGGCGAGCACAGATACGCAGTATTTT. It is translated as CAREAGASTDTQYF.

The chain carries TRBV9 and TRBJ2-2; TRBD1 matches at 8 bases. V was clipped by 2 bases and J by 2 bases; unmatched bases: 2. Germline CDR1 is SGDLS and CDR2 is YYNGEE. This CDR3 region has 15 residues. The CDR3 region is CASSVTGANTGELFF. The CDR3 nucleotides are TGTGCCAGCAGCGTGACAGGGGCTAACACCGGGGAGCTGTTTTTT.

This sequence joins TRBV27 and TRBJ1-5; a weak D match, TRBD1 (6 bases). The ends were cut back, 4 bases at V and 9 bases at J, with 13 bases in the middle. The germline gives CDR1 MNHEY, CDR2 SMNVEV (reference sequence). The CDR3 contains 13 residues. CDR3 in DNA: TGTGCCAGCAGTTCGGGGGGGCGCGTGCCCCAGCATTTT. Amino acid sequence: CASSSGGRVPQHF.

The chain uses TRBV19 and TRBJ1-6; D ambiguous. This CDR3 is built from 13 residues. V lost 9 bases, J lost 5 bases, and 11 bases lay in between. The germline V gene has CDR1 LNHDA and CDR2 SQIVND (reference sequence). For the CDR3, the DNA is TGTGCCAGCTTGGGGTGGAATAATTCACCCCTCCACTTT. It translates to CASLGWNNSPLHF. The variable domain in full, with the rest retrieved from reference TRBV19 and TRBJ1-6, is DGGITQSPKYLFRKEGQNVTLSCEQNLNHDAMYWYRQDPGQGLRLIYYSQIVNDFQKGDIAEGYSVSREKKESFPLTVTSAQKNPTAFYLCASLGWNNSPLHFGNGTRLTVT.